This T cell receptor beta chain was sequenced for a study of T cells in Graves' hyperthyroidism and ophthalmopathy (dated by TCRdb to about 2019). In terms of the full investigation: Peripheral blood samples were taken at the time of initial diagnosis, prior to any treatment. To identify distinguishing TCR V-J signatures, a discovery cohort of around 100 patients was used, comprising some 43 with Graves' ophthalmopathy and approximately 57 with stable Graves' hyperthyroidism. Prospective prediction of ophthalmopathy was tested in an independent validation cohort consisting of some 18 hyperthyroidism patients and more than 15 patients who later progressed to ophthalmopathy. The roughly 91 discovery patients were randomly divided into training and test sets at a 7:3 ratio. Thyroid tissue and blood T-cell repertoires from over 5 Graves' hyperthyroidism patients were also compared in the study. Once sampling was done, hyperthyroidism patients were given methimazole at a starting dose of 30 mg daily, whereas ophthalmopathy patients were given high-dose intravenous methylprednisolone. According to the paper, TCR Vbeta CDR3 sequencing was carried out on around 140 peripheral blood samples, which came from 40 to 45 ophthalmopathy, under 80 hyperthyroidism and around 17 progressor patients. Here is what the overall study found, with its caveats: In cross-validation, a model built on a 13 V-J signature told ophthalmopathy apart from stable hyperthyroidism with under 90% sensitivity and approximately 81% specificity, and in testing the same model reached 80%/75%. Most expanded thyroid clonotypes (frequency above 0.001) were also detected in blood, suggesting blood repertoires may reflect thyroid immune responses. In validation, the model predicted progression to ophthalmopathy with approximately 71% sensitivity and approximately 72% specificity, a median of 6.5 months before onset. Sample size was not statistically predetermined, and blinding of investigators to group allocation was not performed.

TCR beta CDR3 regions were amplified from RNA transcripts. The first round of RT-PCR for the TCR CDR3 was performed with the HTBI primer set and the Qiagen OneStep RT-PCR kit. Libraries were constructed in a second round of multiplex PCR, after which size selection and purification were carried out. Libraries were sequenced paired-end with 100 bp reads on an Illumina HiSeq2000. The paper's data handling went like this. SOAPnuke was used to process the raw data, throwing out any read that contained adapters or uncalled bases, had a mean Phred below 15, or lacked an exact constant-primer or identifier match. COPE v1.2.5 was used to merge the high-quality paired reads, and each unique nucleotide sequence was defined as a clonotype. MiTCR v1.1 was used to align clonotypes to the IMGT TRBV, TRBD and TRBJ reference segments. The analysis was restricted to V-J combinations with a frequency above 0.0001, which together covered 99% to 99.2% of the repertoires. The TCS score was defined as F50 (clonal expansion) divided by E x V (chaos), with BLOSUM62-based TCRdist calculated between CDR3 peptides within each V-J. Welch's t-statistics and random forest reduced just over 500 V-J features to around 14, which were used in a naive Bayes classifier (R e1071). The public reads were reprocessed in TCRdb via fastp at Q25 and MiXCR, keeping in-frame beta chains. A single entry per CDR3 protein holds the most common genes and DNA from its merged rows. Here the V and J calls rest on TCRdb's processing, not on the authors' analysis. The sample includes 730,000 or so distinct CDR3 sequences, with roughly a sixth observed a single time. The ten largest clones add up to 16% of the sample.

The germline V gene yields MDHEN for CDR1 and SYDVKM for CDR2. The junction carries 14 bases between V and J, which are trimmed by 6 bases and 3 bases respectively. There are 14 amino acids in the CDR3, from cysteine to phenylalanine inclusive. Left in the record is the CDR3 DNA by itself, 42 bases read in frame from the first base. As concerns this clonotype: What antigen it recognizes has not been identified. No base quality values were provided; no much bigger clone lies one nucleotide off.

Hyperthyroidism patients were newly diagnosed, had a disease duration of under 2 months, and were aged 18 to 65 years. Exclusion was applied to patients with uncontrolled infections, other autoimmune diseases, pregnancy or lactation. Diagnoses were established on the basis of clinical symptoms, serum thyroxine and TRAb, thyroid ultrasound, and orbital computed tomography. Blood from progressor patients was drawn when they were first diagnosed with hyperthyroidism, before any ophthalmopathy symptoms appeared. PBMCs were isolated from around 10 ml of fresh peripheral blood by Ficoll-Paque density gradient centrifugation. Progressor patients were initially diagnosed with Graves' hyperthyroidism and developed ophthalmopathy during follow-up. Trizol reagent was used to extract total RNA, and RNA quality was then checked on an Agilent 2100 Bioanalyzer.

The sequencing sample was made of blood. The V and J segments used are TRBV28 and TRBJ2-5, with an unclear D gene assignment. The sequence was obtained from a woman between 45 and 65 years old with Graves' hyperthyroidism that later progressed to Graves' ophthalmopathy. The CDR3 region has the sequence CASRPTGSKETQYF. The base sequence is TGTGCCAGCAGGCCAACCGGCAGTAAAGAGACCCAGTACTTC.